The present T cell receptor beta chain was sequenced within a study of blood T cells in healthy people across ages. The people who gave samples were healthy Caucasians from Russia, aged about 6 to 100. Sample-barcoded 5' priming and a J-beta primer mix drove a second PCR of roughly 6 to 12 cycles. TCRdb re-called the 5' RACE reads with MiXCR, one entry per CDR3 protein. The table has hundreds of thousands of distinct CDR3 sequences, roughly three fifths seen once; the top ten hold about a quarter. Per the germline V gene, CDR1 is ENHRY and CDR2 is SYGVKD. The CDR3 contains 11 residues. V was pared by 9 bases and J by 7 bases, with 12 bases between. In this sample, this clonotype turned up a few times.

The source is a man between 40 and 49 years old in good health. V gene TRBV10-3 combines with J gene TRBJ1-2, with no clear D. The sample consisted of blood. CDR3 sequence reads: CAIPQSGGYTF. CDR3 sequence (DNA): TGTGCCATACCCCAGTCAGGTGGCTACACCTTC.